This TCR beta chain appears in the sequencing data of a study of blood T cell repertoires in COVID-19. TCRdb keeps only in-frame clones here, not all; method: immunoSEQ multiplex PCR. The profile covers 400,000 to 550,000 clones, with 87% appearing a single time and 1.5% to 2% taken by the ten largest. The CDR3 extends over 11 amino acids. Germline CDR1 is DFQATT and CDR2 is SNEGSKA (reference sequence). In regard to this clone: The same CDR3 arises from other DNA sequences in this sample as well.

Sequences were obtained from PBMCs or T cells enriched from blood (not recorded which). This chain connects TRBV20-1 to TRBJ1-3, with D hard to call. The TCR was taken from a woman in her late teens or twenties with acute COVID-19. CDR3 loop: CSAGSGNTIYF. The DNA for the CDR3 is TGCTCGGCAGGCTCTGGAAACACCATATATTTT.